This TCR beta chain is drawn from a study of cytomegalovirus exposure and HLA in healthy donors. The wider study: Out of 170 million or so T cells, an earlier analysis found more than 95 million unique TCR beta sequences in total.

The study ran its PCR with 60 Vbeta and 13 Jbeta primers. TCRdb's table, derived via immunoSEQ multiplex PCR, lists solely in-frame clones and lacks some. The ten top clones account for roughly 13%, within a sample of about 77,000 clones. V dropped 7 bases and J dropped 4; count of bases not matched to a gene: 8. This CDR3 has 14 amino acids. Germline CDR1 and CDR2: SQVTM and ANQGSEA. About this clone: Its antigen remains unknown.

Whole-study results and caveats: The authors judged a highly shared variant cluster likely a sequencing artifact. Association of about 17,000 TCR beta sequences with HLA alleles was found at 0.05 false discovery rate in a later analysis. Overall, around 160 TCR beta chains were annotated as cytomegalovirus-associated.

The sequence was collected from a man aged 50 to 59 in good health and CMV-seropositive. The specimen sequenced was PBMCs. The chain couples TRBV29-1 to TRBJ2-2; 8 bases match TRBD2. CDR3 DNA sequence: TGCAGCGCCACGGGCGGGGGGAGCACCGGGGAGCTGTTTTTT. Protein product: CSATGGGSTGELFF.